This T cell receptor beta chain is drawn from a study of shared clonotypes between healthy human individuals. Ten or more counts support this clone. CDR1 is SQVTM, CDR2 ANQGSEA, per germline. The V end lost 7 bases, the J end lost 1 base, and 10 bases lay between the germline ends. The CDR3 is 12 amino acids. At a deep level, the assay was run. In the authors' methods: ImmunoSEQ output held junction-only sequences without quality scores, so filtering differed. Sequencing used immunoSEQ multiplex PCR; TCRdb keeps in-frame clones, though not all of them. V and J calls and clone size are as listed in that table; D and trimming were resolved from the DNA. Among about 1 million clones listed, under 80% were seen once.

This sequence was found in a man aged 18 to 30 in good health. The sequencing sample was made of memory CD4+ T cells sorted from blood. The subset denotes: CD45RA-negative fraction. The chain couples TRBV29-1 to TRBJ1-1, with a weak D call TRBD1 (6 bases). For the CDR3, the DNA is TGCAGCGCTCCGACAGGGAACACTGAAGCTTTCTTT. It encodes CSAPTGNTEAFF.